Here is one T cell receptor (beta chain) with its context. Its target is unknown. This CDR3 comprises 12 residues. Germline V CDR1 and CDR2: SQVTM, ANQGSEA. V shed 1 base and J shed 6 bases, with 9 bases lying between them. A universal primer site was created by template switching, with the cDNA bearing unique molecular identifiers. MiXCR, run by TCRdb on the 5' RACE reads, gives a single entry per CDR3 protein. The table has 430,000 or so distinct CDR3 sequences, roughly a quarter seen once; the top ten hold about 2.7%. These data belong to a study of identical twins. Broader study findings: Where beta out-of-frame sequences were concerned, excess twin sharing was weaker.

Another study also made use of these data, one on T cells expressing NK-cell markers. That study reports: CD8+ T cells in over five donors included dominant NKG2C+ clonotypes at 1.0-7.0%. These clonotypes, the leaders elsewhere, also led the CD3+CD56-NKG2C+ fraction in a handful of donors.

The chain links TRBV29-1 to TRBJ1-2, with D perhaps TRBD1 (5 bases). The clonotype comes from a woman younger than 35 in good health. The sample comprised CD4+ T cells sorted from blood. DNA of the CDR3: TGCAGCGTTGAAGGGGCGGGGGATGGCTACACCTTC. Its protein product is CSVEGAGDGYTF.